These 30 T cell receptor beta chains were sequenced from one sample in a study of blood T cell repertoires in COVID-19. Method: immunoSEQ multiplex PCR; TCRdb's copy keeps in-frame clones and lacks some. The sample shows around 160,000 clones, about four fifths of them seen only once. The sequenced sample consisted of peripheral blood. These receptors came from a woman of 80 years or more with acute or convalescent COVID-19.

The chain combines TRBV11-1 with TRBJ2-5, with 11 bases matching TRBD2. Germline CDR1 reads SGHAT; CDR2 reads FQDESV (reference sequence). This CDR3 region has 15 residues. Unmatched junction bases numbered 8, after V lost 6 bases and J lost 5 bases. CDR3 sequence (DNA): TGTGCCAGCAGTTATTATAGCGGGAGGGCCGAGACCCAGTACTTC. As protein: CASSYYSGRAETQYF.

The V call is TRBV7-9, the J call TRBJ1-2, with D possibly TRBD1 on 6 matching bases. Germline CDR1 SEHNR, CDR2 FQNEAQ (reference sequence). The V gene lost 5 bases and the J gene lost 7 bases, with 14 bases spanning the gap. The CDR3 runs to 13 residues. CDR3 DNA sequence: TGTGCCAGCAGCGGGGACATCTTCTCTGGCTACACCTTC. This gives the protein CASSGDIFSGYTF.

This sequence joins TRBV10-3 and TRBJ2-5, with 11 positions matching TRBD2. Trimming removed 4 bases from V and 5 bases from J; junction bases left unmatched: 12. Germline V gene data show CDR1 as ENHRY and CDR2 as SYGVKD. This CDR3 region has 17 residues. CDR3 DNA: TGTGCCATCAGTGCTGGTACTAGCGGGAGCTCCGGGGAGACCCAGTACTTC. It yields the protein CAISAGTSGSSGETQYF.

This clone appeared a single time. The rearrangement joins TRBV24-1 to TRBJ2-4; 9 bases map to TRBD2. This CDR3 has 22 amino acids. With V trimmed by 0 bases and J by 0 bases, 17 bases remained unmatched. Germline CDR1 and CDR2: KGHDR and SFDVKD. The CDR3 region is CATSDLAPVAGVITLAKNIQYF. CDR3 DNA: TGTGCCACCAGTGATTTGGCCCCGGTAGCGGGAGTAATTACGCTAGCCAAAAACATTCAGTACTTC.

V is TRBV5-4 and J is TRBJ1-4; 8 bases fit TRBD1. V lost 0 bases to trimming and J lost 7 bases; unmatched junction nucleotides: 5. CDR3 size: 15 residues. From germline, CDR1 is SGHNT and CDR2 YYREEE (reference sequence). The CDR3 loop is CASSLETGGSEKLFF. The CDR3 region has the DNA TGTGCCAGCAGCTTGGAAACAGGGGGTAGTGAAAAACTGTTTTTT.

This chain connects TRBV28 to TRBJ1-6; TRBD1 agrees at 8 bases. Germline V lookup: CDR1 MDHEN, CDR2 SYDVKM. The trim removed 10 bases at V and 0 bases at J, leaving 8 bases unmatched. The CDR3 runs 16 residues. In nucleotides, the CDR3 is TGTGCCACACTCCGACAGGGGAGCTCCTATAATTCACCCCTCCACTTT. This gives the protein CATLRQGSSYNSPLHF.

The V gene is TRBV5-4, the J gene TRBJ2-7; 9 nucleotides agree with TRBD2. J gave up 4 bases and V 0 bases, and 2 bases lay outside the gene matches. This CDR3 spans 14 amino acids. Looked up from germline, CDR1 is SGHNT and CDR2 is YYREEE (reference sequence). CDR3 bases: TGTGCCAGCAGCTTGGTAGCGGGGGAGTACGAGCAGTACTTC. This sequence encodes CASSLVAGEYEQYF. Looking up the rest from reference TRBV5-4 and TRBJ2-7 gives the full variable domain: ETGVTQSPTHLIKTRGQQVTLRCSSQSGHNTVSWYQQALGQGPQFIFQYYREEENGRGNFPPRFSGLQFPNYSSELNVNALELDDSALYLCASSLVAGEYEQYFGPGTRLTVT.

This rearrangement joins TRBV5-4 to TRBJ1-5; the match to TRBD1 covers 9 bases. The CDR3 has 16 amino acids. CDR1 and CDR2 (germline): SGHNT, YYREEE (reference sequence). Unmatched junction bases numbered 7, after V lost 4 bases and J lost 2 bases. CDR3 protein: CASSPGTGSGNQPQHF. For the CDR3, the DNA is TGTGCCAGCAGCCCCGGGACAGGGTCAGGCAATCAGCCCCAGCATTTT.

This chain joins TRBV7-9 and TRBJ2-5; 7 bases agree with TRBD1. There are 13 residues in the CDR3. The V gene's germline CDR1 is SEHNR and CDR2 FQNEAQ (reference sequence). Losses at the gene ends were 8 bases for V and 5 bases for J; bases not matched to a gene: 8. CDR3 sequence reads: CASASGGPETQYF. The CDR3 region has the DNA TGTGCCAGCGCGTCAGGGGGTCCGGAGACCCAGTACTTC.

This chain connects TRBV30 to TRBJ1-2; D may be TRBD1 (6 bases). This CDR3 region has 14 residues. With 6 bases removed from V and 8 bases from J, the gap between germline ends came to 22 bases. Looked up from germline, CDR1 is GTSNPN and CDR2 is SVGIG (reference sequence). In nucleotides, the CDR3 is TGTGCCTGCTTGACGCAGGGACAATTTCACGGCTACACCTTC. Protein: CACLTQGQFHGYTF.

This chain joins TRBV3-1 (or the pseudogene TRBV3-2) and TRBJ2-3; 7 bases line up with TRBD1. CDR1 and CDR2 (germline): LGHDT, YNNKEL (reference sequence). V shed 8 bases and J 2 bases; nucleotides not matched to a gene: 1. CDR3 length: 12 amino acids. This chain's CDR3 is CASGQDTDTQYF. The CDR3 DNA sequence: TGTGCCAGCGGACAGGACACAGATACGCAGTATTTT.

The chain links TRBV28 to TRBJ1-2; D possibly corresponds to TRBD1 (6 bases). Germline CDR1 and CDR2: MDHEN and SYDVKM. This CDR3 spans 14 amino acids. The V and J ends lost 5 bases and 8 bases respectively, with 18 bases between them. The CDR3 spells CASSTLAGAKGYTF. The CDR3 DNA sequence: TGTGCCAGCAGTACCCTAGCGGGGGCAAAAGGCTACACCTTC.

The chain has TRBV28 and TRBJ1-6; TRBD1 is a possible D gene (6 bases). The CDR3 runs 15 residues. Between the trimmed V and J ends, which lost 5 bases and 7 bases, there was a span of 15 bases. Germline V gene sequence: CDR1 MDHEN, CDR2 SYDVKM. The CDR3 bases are TGTGCCAGCAGTGACCCGGACAGCTCGAATTCACCCCTCCACTTT. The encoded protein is CASSDPDSSNSPLHF.

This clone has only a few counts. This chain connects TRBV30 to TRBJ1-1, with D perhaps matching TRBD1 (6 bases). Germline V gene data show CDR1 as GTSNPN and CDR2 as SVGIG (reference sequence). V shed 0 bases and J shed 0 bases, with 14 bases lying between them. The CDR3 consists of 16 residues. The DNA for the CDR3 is TGTGCCTGGAGTGTACAGGGCGTCAGGTTGAACACTGAAGCTTTCTTT. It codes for CAWSVQGVRLNTEAFF.

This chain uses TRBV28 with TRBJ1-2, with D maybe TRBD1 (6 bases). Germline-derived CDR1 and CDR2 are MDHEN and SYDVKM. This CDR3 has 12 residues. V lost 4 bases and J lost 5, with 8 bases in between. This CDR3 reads CASSYREYGYTF. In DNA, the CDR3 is TGTGCCAGCAGTTACAGGGAGTATGGCTACACCTTC.

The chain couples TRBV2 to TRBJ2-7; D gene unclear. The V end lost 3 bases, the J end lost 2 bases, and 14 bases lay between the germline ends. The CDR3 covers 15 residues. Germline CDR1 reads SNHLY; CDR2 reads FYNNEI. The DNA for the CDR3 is TGTGCCAGCAGTGAGGTGACACTCAAAACCTACGAGCAGTACTTC. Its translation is CASSEVTLKTYEQYF. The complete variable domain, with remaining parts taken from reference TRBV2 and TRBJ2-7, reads EPEVTQTPSHQVTQMGQEVILRCVPISNHLYFYWYRQILGQKVEFLVSFYNNEISEKSEIFDDQFSVERPDGSNFTLKIRSTKLEDSAMYFCASSEVTLKTYEQYFGPGTRLTVT.

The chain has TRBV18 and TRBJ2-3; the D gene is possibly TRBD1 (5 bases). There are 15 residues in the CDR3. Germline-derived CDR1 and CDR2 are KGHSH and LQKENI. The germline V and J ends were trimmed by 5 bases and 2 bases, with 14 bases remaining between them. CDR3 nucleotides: TGTGCCAGCTCAGTTTGGCAGGGCGACACAGATACGCAGTATTTT. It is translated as CASSVWQGDTDTQYF.

Written as DNA, the CDR3 is TGTGCCAGCAGCATCCAACAGGGTTTTAACACTGAAGCTTTCTTT. It is translated as CASSIQQGFNTEAFF. The chain combines TRBV11-2 with TRBJ1-1; a possible D gene is TRBD1 (6 bases). The CDR3 spans 15 residues. Trimming pared 5 bases from V and 2 bases from J, leaving 15 bases between. The germline CDR1 and CDR2 sequences are SGHAT and FQNNGV.

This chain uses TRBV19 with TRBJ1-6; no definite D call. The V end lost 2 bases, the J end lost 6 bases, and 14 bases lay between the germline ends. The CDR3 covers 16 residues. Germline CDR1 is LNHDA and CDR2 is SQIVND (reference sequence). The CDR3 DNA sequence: TGTGCCAGTAGTATAAAGACAAGCCCCATTAATTCACCCCTCCACTTT. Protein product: CASSIKTSPINSPLHF.

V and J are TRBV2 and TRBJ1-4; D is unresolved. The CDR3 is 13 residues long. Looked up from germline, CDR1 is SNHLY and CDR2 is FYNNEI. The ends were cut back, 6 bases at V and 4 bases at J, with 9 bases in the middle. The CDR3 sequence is CASRREYNEKLFF. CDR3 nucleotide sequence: TGTGCCAGCAGGCGGGAGTATAATGAAAAACTGTTTTTT.

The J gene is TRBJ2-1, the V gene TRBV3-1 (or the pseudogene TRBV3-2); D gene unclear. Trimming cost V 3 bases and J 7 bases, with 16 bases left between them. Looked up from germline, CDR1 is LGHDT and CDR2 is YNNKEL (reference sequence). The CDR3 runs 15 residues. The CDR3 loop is CASSQTHHVGNEQFF. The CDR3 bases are TGTGCCAGCAGCCAGACTCACCATGTAGGAAATGAGCAGTTCTTC.

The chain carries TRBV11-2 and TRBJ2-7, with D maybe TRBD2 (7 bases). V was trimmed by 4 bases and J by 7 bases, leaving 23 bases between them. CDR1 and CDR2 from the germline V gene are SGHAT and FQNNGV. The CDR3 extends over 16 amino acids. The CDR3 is CASSSWGGSQSWEQYF. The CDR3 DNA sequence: TGTGCCAGCAGCTCGTGGGGGGGCAGCCAGTCGTGGGAGCAGTACTTC. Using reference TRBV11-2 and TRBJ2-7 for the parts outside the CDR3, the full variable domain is EAGVAQSPRYKIIEKRQSVAFWCNPISGHATLYWYQQILGQGPKLLIQFQNNGVVDDSQLPKDRFSAERLKGVDSTLKIQPAKLEDSAVYLCASSSWGGSQSWEQYFGPGTRLTVT.

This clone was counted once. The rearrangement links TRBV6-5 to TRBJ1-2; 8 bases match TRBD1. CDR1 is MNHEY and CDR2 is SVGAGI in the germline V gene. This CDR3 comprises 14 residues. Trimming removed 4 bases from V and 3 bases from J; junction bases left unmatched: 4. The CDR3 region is CASSWGQEDYGYTF. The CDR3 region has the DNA TGTGCCAGCAGTTGGGGACAGGAAGACTATGGCTACACCTTC.

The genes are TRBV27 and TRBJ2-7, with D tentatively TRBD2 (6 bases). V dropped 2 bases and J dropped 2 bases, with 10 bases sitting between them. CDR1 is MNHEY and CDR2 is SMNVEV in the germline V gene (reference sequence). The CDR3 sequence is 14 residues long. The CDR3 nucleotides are TGTGCCAGCAGTTTAGGGGGGTCCACCTACGAGCAGTACTTC. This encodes CASSLGGSTYEQYF.

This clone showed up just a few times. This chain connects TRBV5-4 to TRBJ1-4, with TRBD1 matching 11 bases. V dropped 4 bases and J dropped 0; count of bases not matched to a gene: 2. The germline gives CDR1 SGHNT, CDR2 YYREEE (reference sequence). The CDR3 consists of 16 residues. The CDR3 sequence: CASSPGQGATNEKLFF. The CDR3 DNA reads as TGTGCCAGCAGCCCGGGACAGGGGGCAACTAATGAAAAACTGTTTTTT.

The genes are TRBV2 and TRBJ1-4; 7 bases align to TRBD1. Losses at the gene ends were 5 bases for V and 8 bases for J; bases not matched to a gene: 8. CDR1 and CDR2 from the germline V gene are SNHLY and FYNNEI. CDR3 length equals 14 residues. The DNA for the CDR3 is TGTGCCAGCAGTCTTACAGGGGTAGGAGAAAAACTGTTTTTT. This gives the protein CASSLTGVGEKLFF.

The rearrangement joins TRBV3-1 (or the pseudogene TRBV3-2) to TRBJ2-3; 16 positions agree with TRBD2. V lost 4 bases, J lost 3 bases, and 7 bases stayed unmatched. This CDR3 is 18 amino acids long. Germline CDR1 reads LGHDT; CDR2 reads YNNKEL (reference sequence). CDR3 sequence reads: CASSRGTSGRGGTDTQYF. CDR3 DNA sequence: TGTGCCAGCAGCCGCGGGACTAGCGGGAGGGGTGGGACAGATACGCAGTATTTT.

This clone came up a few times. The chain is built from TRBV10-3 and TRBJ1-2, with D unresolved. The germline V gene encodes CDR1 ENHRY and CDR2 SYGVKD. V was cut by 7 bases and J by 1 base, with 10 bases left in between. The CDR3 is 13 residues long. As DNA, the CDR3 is TGTGCCATCACCCCAGATTTTAACTATGGCTACACCTTC. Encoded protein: CAITPDFNYGYTF.

The DNA for the CDR3 is TGCGCCAGCAGCCGCGAAACAGGGGCGGCCACCGGGGAGCTGTTTTTT. It is translated as CASSRETGAATGELFF. This chain connects TRBV4-1 to TRBJ2-2; TRBD1 matches 7 bases. Germline lookup yields CDR1 MGHRA and CDR2 YSYEKL. V gave up 4 bases and J gave up 4 bases; unmatched junction bases: 9. This CDR3 spans 16 amino acids.

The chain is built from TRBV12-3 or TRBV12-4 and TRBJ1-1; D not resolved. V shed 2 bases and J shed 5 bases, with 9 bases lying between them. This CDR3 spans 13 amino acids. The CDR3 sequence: CASSLSLGTEAFF. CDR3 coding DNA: TGTGCCAGCAGTTTATCACTCGGGACTGAAGCTTTCTTT.